This passage covers 10 T cell receptor beta chains from one sample sequenced in a study of OX40 agonist ivuxolimab in advanced cancers. Generated by immunoSEQ multiplex PCR, the TCRdb table keeps only in-frame clones and is missing some. The data show 53,000 or so clones, approximately 80% seen once. The source material was CD4+ or CD8+ T cells sorted from blood, sampled in a trial of the OX40 agonist ivuxolimab. The receptors originated from an adult with an advanced solid tumor such as melanoma, head and neck, liver or kidney cancer.

The gene calls are TRBV28 and TRBJ1-1; no reliable D call. CDR1 MDHEN and CDR2 SYDVKM come from the germline V gene. Trimming took 6 bases from V and 4 from J, leaving 6 bases between them. The CDR3 extends over 11 amino acids. CDR3 amino acids: CASSRITEAFF. As DNA, the CDR3 is TGTGCCAGCAGCCGGATCACTGAAGCTTTCTTT.

For the CDR3, the DNA is TGCGCCAGCAGCTTGGCTGGCGCGAGCACAGATACGCAGTATTTT. It yields the protein CASSLAGASTDTQYF. This chain links TRBV5-1 with TRBJ2-3; D not resolved. The length of the CDR3 is 15 residues. The germline V gene encodes CDR1 SGHRS and CDR2 YFSETQ. Between the trimmed V and J ends, which lost 0 bases and 0 bases, there was a span of 8 bases.

The chain recombines TRBV19 with TRBJ2-3, with D uncertain. The CDR3 spans 13 residues. V dropped 4 bases and J dropped 0 bases, with 5 bases sitting between them. Looked up from germline, CDR1 is LNHDA and CDR2 is SQIVND (reference sequence). DNA of the CDR3: TGTGCCAGTAGTAGGGTGAGCACAGATACGCAGTATTTT. It specifies CASSRVSTDTQYF.

The chain recombines TRBV6-1 with TRBJ1-1; D may be TRBD1 (6 bases). Trimming took 10 bases from V and 0 from J, leaving 12 bases between them. This CDR3 region has 13 residues. CDR1 and CDR2 from the germline V gene are MNHNS and SASEGT. The CDR3 sequence is CAIRTGMNTEAFF. CDR3 bases: TGTGCCATCCGAACAGGGATGAACACTGAAGCTTTCTTT.

The genes are TRBV7-2 and TRBJ2-5; D is unresolved. The CDR3 runs to 11 residues. Trimming removed 5 bases from V and 5 bases from J, with 6 bases in between. The germline CDR1 and CDR2 sequences are SGHTA and FQGNSA. Written as DNA, the CDR3 is TGTGCCAGCAGCCCTCGGGAGACCCAGTACTTC. It translates to CASSPRETQYF.

The chain joins TRBV5-4 to TRBJ2-2, with 11 bases identical to TRBD2. Trimming removed 4 bases from V and 8 bases from J; junction bases left unmatched: 7. This CDR3 has 15 residues. Germline CDR1 is SGHNT and CDR2 is YYREEE (reference sequence). The CDR3 DNA sequence: TGTGCCAGCAGCCGTAGCGGGAGGGCCGCGGGGGAGCTGTTTTTT. It yields the protein CASSRSGRAAGELFF. The full variable domain, completed using reference TRBV5-4 and TRBJ2-2, is ETGVTQSPTHLIKTRGQQVTLRCSSQSGHNTVSWYQQALGQGPQFIFQYYREEENGRGNFPPRFSGLQFPNYSSELNVNALELDDSALYLCASSRSGRAAGELFFGEGSRLTVL.

The chain combines TRBV10-3 with TRBJ2-1, with 9 bases fitting TRBD1. Germline lookup yields CDR1 ENHRY and CDR2 SYGVKD. V shed 4 bases, J shed 5 bases, and the junction held 9 bases outside the gene matches. The CDR3 sequence is 16 residues long. The CDR3 protein is CAISGRWGQGNNEQFF. DNA for the CDR3: TGTGCCATCAGTGGGCGGTGGGGACAGGGAAACAATGAGCAGTTCTTC.

The chain employs TRBV28 and TRBJ1-2; D is perhaps TRBD1 (6 bases). Germline V lookup: CDR1 MDHEN, CDR2 SYDVKM. The ends were cut back, 1 base at V and 3 bases at J, with 9 bases in the middle. This CDR3 has 14 amino acids. CDR3 DNA: TGTGCCAGCAGTTTATCGACAGGCTACTATGGCTACACCTTC. This sequence encodes CASSLSTGYYGYTF.

The chain uses TRBV7-2 and TRBJ1-3, with 9 bases identical to TRBD1. Looked up from germline, CDR1 is SGHTA and CDR2 is FQGNSA. CDR3 size: 17 residues. V shed 5 bases, J shed 0 bases, and the junction held 8 bases outside the gene matches. The DNA of the CDR3 is TGTGCCAGCAGCCGGTCACGGGACAGGGCCTCTGGAAACACCATATATTTT. This codes for CASSRSRDRASGNTIYF.

V is TRBV27 and J is TRBJ1-2; D is perhaps TRBD1 (5 bases). CDR3 size: 15 residues. In germline, CDR1 is MNHEY, CDR2 SMNVEV (reference sequence). The V end lost 5 bases, the J end lost 3 bases, and 16 bases lay between the germline ends. CDR3 in DNA: TGTGCCAGCAGTCCCGGAAGGACATGGGACTATGGCTACACCTTC. Translation gives CASSPGRTWDYGYTF.